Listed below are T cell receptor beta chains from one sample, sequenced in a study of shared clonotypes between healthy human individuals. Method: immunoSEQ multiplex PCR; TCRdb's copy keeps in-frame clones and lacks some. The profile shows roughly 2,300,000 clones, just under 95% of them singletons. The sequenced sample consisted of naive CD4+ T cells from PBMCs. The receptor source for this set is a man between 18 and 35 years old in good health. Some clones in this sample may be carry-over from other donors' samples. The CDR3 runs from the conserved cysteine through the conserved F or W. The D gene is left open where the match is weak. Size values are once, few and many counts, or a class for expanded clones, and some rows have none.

CASSRTGGNTEAFF | TGTGCCAGCAGCCGGACAGGGGGGAACACTGAAGCTTTCTTT | TRBV5-8 | TRBD1 | TRBJ1-1 | NA
CASSFSGTGYNQPQHF | TGTGCCAGTAGTTTTTCCGGGACAGGGTACAATCAGCCCCAGCATTTT | TRBV19 | TRBD1 | TRBJ1-5 | NA
CASSSGLAGRSSYNEQFF | TGTGCCAGCAGCTCGGGACTAGCGGGCCGAAGCTCCTACAATGAGCAGTTCTTC | TRBV5-4 | TRBD2 | TRBJ2-1 | NA
CASSLMRGGADTQYF | TGTGCCAGCAGCTTAATGCGGGGTGGGGCAGATACGCAGTATTTT | TRBV7-2 | NA | TRBJ2-3 | once
CASSTAGTGLQGGNQPQHF | TGTGCCAGCAGTACTGCCGGGACAGGGCTCCAAGGGGGCAATCAGCCCCAGCATTTT | TRBV28 | TRBD1 | TRBJ1-5 | NA
CASRGSNYGYTF | TGTGCCAGCAGGGGCAGTAACTATGGCTACACCTTC | TRBV28 | NA | TRBJ1-2 | NA
CASSLGQPGNTIYF | TGCGCCAGCAGCTTGGGGCAACCTGGAAACACCATATATTTT | TRBV5-1 | NA | TRBJ1-3 | NA
CASSESWAAEQDTQYF | TGCGCCAGCAGTGAGTCGTGGGCAGCCGAGCAGGATACGCAGTATTTT | TRBV10-1 | NA | TRBJ2-3 | NA
CASSFTSYGYTF | TGTGCCAGCAGCTTTACCAGCTATGGCTACACCTTC | TRBV7-9 | NA | TRBJ1-2 | NA
CASSPSRILTGELFF | TGTGCCAGCAGTCCCTCTAGGATCCTCACCGGGGAGCTGTTTTTT | TRBV28 | NA | TRBJ2-2 | NA
CASSLGTASYNEQFF | TGTGCCAGCAGCCTCGGGACAGCCTCCTACAATGAGCAGTTCTTC | TRBV7-6 | TRBD1 | TRBJ2-1 | NA
CAWSVGDSATGELFF | TGTGCCTGGAGTGTAGGGGACAGCGCCACCGGGGAGCTGTTTTTT | TRBV30 | TRBD1 | TRBJ2-2 | NA
CATSRFKIVQGSGNTIYF | TGTGCCACCAGCAGATTTAAAATAGTTCAGGGCTCTGGAAACACCATATATTTT | TRBV15 | NA | TRBJ1-3 | NA
CASSEGVQADSNQPQHF | TGTGCCAGCAGTGAAGGAGTACAGGCTGATAGCAATCAGCCCCAGCATTTT | TRBV6-1 | NA | TRBJ1-5 | once
CASSLVTAGRTQYF | TGTGCCAGCAGCTTGGTCACCGCCGGGCGTACGCAGTATTTT | TRBV5-4 | NA | TRBJ2-3 | NA
CASSRESGWTEAFF | TGTGCCAGCAGCCGAGAGAGTGGCTGGACTGAAGCTTTCTTT | TRBV7-9 | NA | TRBJ1-1 | few
CASSQRSPTSYEQYF | TGCGCCAGCAGTCAGAGGAGCCCAACCTCCTACGAGCAGTACTTC | TRBV23-1 | NA | TRBJ2-7 | NA
CASRTAGRSGNTIYF | TGTGCCAGTAGAACGGCCGGCAGGTCTGGAAACACCATATATTTT | TRBV19 | NA | TRBJ1-3 | NA
CASSQSGSGTTDTQYF | TGTGCCAGCAGCCAAAGTGGTAGCGGGACCACAGATACGCAGTATTTT | TRBV7-9 | TRBD2 | TRBJ2-3 | NA
CASSLRGALAGGVNEQFF | TGTGCCAGCAGCCTGCGCGGGGCATTAGCGGGAGGGGTCAATGAGCAGTTCTTC | TRBV14 | TRBD2 | TRBJ2-1 | NA